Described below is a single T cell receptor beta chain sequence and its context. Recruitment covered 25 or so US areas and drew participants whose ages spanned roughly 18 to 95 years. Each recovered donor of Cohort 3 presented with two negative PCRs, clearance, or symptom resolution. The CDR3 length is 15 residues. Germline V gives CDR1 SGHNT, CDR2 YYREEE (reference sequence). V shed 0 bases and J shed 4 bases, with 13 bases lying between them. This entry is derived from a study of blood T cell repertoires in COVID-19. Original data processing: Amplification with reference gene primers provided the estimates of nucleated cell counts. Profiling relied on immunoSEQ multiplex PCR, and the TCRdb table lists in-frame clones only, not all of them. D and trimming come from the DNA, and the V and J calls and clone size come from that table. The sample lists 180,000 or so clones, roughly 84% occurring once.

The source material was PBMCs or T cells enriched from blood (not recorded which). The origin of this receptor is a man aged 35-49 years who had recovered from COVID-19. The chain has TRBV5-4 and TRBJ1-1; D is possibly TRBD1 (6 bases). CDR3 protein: CASSLEGDPGTEAFF. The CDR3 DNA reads TGTGCCAGCAGCTTGGAGGGGGATCCGGGCACTGAAGCTTTCTTT.